This T cell receptor (beta chain) comes out of a study of Graves' ophthalmopathy and Graves' hyperthyroidism. General study results and limits: Ophthalmopathy progression prediction by the model yielded a sensitivity of 55% to 71% and a specificity of around 72%.

The authors amplified TCR beta CDR3 regions, and they did so from RNA transcripts for repertoire sequencing. HTBI-primed first-round RT-PCR preceded second-round multiplex PCR. Each CDR3 protein is one row after TCRdb ran MiXCR on the multiplex PCR reads. This table has about 210,000 distinct CDR3 sequences, 25% to 30% appearing once. The table lists this clonotype with many counts. Its antigen is unknown. The length of the CDR3 is 15 residues. V lost 0 bases and J lost 1, with 10 bases in between. From germline, CDR1 is MGHRA and CDR2 YSYEKL. The sample comprised peripheral blood. This TCR derives from a man aged 50-60 years with Graves' ophthalmopathy. The chain carries TRBV4-1 and TRBJ2-7; D is unresolved. The CDR3 loop is CASSQEKGRSYEQYF. The CDR3 DNA reads as TGCGCCAGCAGCCAAGAAAAAGGCCGATCCTACGAGCAGTACTTC.